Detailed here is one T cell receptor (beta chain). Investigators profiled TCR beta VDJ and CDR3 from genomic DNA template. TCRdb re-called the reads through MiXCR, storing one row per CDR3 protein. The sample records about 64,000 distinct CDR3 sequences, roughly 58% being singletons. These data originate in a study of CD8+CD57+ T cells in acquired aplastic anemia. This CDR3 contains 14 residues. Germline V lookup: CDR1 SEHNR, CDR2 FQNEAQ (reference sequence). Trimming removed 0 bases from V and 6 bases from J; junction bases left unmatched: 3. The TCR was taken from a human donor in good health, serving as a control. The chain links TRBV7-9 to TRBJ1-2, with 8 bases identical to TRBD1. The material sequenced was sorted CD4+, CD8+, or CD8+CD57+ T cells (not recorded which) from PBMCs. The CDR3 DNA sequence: TGTGCCAGCAGCTTAGCGGGACAGGCAGATGGCTACACCTTC. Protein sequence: CASSLAGQADGYTF.